These T cell receptor beta chains were read from a single sample in a study of lymphopenia after photon versus proton radiotherapy. The table came from immunoSEQ multiplex PCR; TCRdb's copy has only in-frame clones and leaves some out. Of about 68,000 clones listed, approximately 91% were seen once; the top ten hold approximately 2.9%. This material consisted of peripheral blood, taken from a patient treated with photon-based radiotherapy. The receptor source for this set is a woman aged 70-85 years with pancreatic cancer. The CDR3 runs from the conserved cysteine through the conserved F or W. D genes are given only for firm matches. Only some rows state a clone size, as once, few, many or a class for expanded clones.

CDR3 DNA	CDR3 protein	J gene	clone size	D gene	V gene
TGCGCCAGCGCTTATGGACAGGGATATGGCTACACCTTC	CASAYGQGYGYTF	TRBJ1-2	few	TRBD1	TRBV5-1
TGTGCCAGTAGCACTATCGCCACAGCAGATACGCAGTATTTT	CASSTIATADTQYF	TRBJ2-3	once	NA	TRBV19
TGCAGCGTTGACATTGCAGGGTGGGCCTCCTACAATGAGCAGTTCTTC	CSVDIAGWASYNEQFF	TRBJ2-1	NA	NA	TRBV29-1
TGTGCCAGCTCACCAGGAGGGGGAACTAATGAAAAACTGTTTTTT	CASSPGGGTNEKLFF	TRBJ1-4	NA	NA	TRBV18
TGCGCCAGCAGCTTGGCCATGGGCACAGGCCAAGAGACCCAGTACTTC	CASSLAMGTGQETQYF	TRBJ2-5	NA	NA	TRBV5-1
TGTGCCAGCAGTTACGTAATGGGAGCTGGAGAGACCCAGTACTTC	CASSYVMGAGETQYF	TRBJ2-5	NA	NA	TRBV6-5
TGTGCCAGCAGCACGGGGGTAACCTACGAGCAGTACTTC	CASSTGVTYEQYF	TRBJ2-7	NA	NA	TRBV11-2
TGTGCCAGCAGTCCCGGGGCCATCTCTGGAAACACCATATATTTT	CASSPGAISGNTIYF	TRBJ1-3	NA	NA	TRBV6-5
TGTGCCAGTAGTATATTAGGGGGCACCGGGGAGCTGTTTTTT	CASSILGGTGELFF	TRBJ2-2	NA	NA	TRBV19
TGTGCCAGCAGCTCGCGACAGGGGGCATCGGGCTACACCTTC	CASSSRQGASGYTF	TRBJ1-2	NA	TRBD1	TRBV5-4
TGTGCCAGCAGCTTAGGATTAGGTCCAAGCGGGAATTCACCCCTCCACTTT	CASSLGLGPSGNSPLHF	TRBJ1-6	NA	NA	TRBV7-8
TGTGCCACCAGCAGAGATAGAGCAGGCTACTACGAGCAGTACTTC	CATSRDRAGYYEQYF	TRBJ2-7	once	NA	TRBV15
TGCAGTGCTAGCTCCGGGAGGACCCAGTACTTC	CSASSGRTQYF	TRBJ2-5	NA	NA	TRBV20-1
TGTGTCACATCCGAGGACAGGGTGTATTATGGCTACACCTTC	CVTSEDRVYYGYTF	TRBJ1-2	NA	TRBD1	TRBV2
TGTGCCAGCAGCCCACGGACTAGCGGGAGTATTGGAGATACGCAGTATTTT	CASSPRTSGSIGDTQYF	TRBJ2-3	NA	TRBD2	TRBV9
TGCGCCAGCAGCTTTCAGGGGCTCCAAGAGACCCAGTACTTC	CASSFQGLQETQYF	TRBJ2-5	NA	NA	TRBV5-1
TGTGCCTGGATCGATAGGGCCACCACAGATACGCAGTATTTT	CAWIDRATTDTQYF	TRBJ2-3	NA	NA	TRBV30
TGTGCCAGCAGTTACCTTGGCGGTAGCGAGACCCAGTACTTC	CASSYLGGSETQYF	TRBJ2-5	few	NA	TRBV6-5
TGTGCCAGCAGCTTCGATAGCCCCGGGGAGCTGTTTTTT	CASSFDSPGELFF	TRBJ2-2	NA	NA	TRBV7-3
TGTGCCAGCACCCCGATGGTCTCTGGGGCCAACGTCCTGACTTTC	CASTPMVSGANVLTF	TRBJ2-6	once	NA	TRBV7-9
TGCAGCGGCATGACAGGGGTGAACACTGAAGCTTTCTTT	CSGMTGVNTEAFF	TRBJ1-1	once	TRBD1	TRBV29-1
TGTGCCAGCAGGGACGTAATTAACTATGGCTACACCTTC	CASRDVINYGYTF	TRBJ1-2	NA	NA	TRBV28
TGTGCCAGCAGTGAATTAAGTGGACGGTATAATGAAAAACTGTTTTTT	CASSELSGRYNEKLFF	TRBJ1-4	NA	NA	TRBV6-1